What follows are 28 T cell receptor beta chains derived from one specimen sequenced in a study of shared clonotypes between healthy human individuals. Data came from immunoSEQ multiplex PCR; TCRdb stores just in-frame clones and leaves some out. The table shows 85,000 to 100,000 clones, with 68% occurring only once. The sequenced material came from memory CD8+ T cells sorted from blood. As for subset: CD45RO+ cells pooled with CCR7-negative TemRA cells. The origin of the receptors is a young man in good health.

The chain couples TRBV28 to TRBJ2-6, with a tentative D call TRBD2 (5 bases). In germline, CDR1 is MDHEN, CDR2 SYDVKM. CDR3 length: 15 amino acids. With 4 bases removed from V and 6 bases from J, the gap between germline ends came to 13 bases. The chain's CDR3 is CASSSLLGAANVLTF. The CDR3 bases are TGTGCCAGCAGTTCCCTACTAGGTGCGGCCAACGTCCTGACTTTC.

Note on this clone: A junction end diverges from the germline sequence, so it may reflect a read error. J is TRBJ2-3 and V is TRBV14; 7 bases map to TRBD2. The CDR3 is made up of 12 amino acids. Germline V lookup: CDR1 SGHDN, CDR2 FVKESK. The DNA of the CDR3 is TGTGCCAGCAGCCCCGGACTAGGCGTTGGCGAATTT. This sequence encodes CASSPGLGVGEF.

This clone appeared a few times. The V call is TRBV27, the J call TRBJ2-5, with 7 positions matching TRBD2. CDR3 length equals 14 residues. The ends lost 6 bases at V and 4 bases at J; junction bases unmatched: 8. Germline CDR1 MNHEY, CDR2 SMNVEV (reference sequence). CDR3 in amino acids: CASSARLASETQYF. The DNA for the CDR3 is TGTGCCAGCAGCGCCAGACTAGCTTCAGAGACCCAGTACTTC.

The chain is built from TRBV10-1 and TRBJ2-7; no definite D call. Germline CDR1 reads WNHNN; CDR2 reads SYGVQD (reference sequence). There are 14 residues in the CDR3. V lost 0 bases and J 6 bases, leaving 12 bases between the germline ends. For the CDR3, the DNA is TGCGCCAGCAGTGAGTCGAATAGACCGGGCGAGCAGTACTTC. It is translated as CASSESNRPGEQYF.

The J gene is TRBJ2-3, the V gene TRBV7-9; D unresolved. The germline CDR1 and CDR2 sequences are SEHNR and FQNEAQ (reference sequence). Trimming shortened V by 6 bases and J by 5 bases, and 6 bases separated the two germline ends. The CDR3 extends over 11 amino acids. CDR3 region: CASSSQDTQYF. CDR3 DNA sequence: TGTGCCAGCAGTTCCCAAGATACGCAGTATTTT.

The V call is TRBV7-2, the J call TRBJ1-4; D remains unclear. This CDR3 region has 14 residues. CDR1 and CDR2 from the germline V gene are SGHTA and FQGNSA. Trimming cost V 1 base and J 0 bases, with 3 bases left between them. In nucleotides, the CDR3 is TGTGCCAGCAGCTTAGATGCAACTAATGAAAAACTGTTTTTT. Its translation: CASSLDATNEKLFF.

The rearrangement links TRBV27 to TRBJ2-1, with a tentative D call TRBD2 (6 bases). Germline V lookup: CDR1 MNHEY, CDR2 SMNVEV (reference sequence). Trimming shortened V by 8 bases and J by 3 bases, and 14 bases separated the two germline ends. This CDR3 has 14 amino acids. In DNA form, the CDR3 reads TGTGCCAGCGGCGAAGGCGGGATCTACAATGAGCAGTTCTTC. Translation: CASGEGGIYNEQFF.

This clone appeared many times. V and J are TRBV27 and TRBJ1-1; D might be TRBD1 (6 bases). The V gene's germline CDR1 is MNHEY and CDR2 SMNVEV (reference sequence). V dropped 5 bases and J dropped 1 base, with 8 bases sitting between them. This CDR3 contains 13 residues. The CDR3 loop is CASSLQGNTEAFF. The CDR3 DNA is TGTGCCAGCAGTCTACAGGGGAACACTGAAGCTTTCTTT.

The chain links TRBV28 to TRBJ2-3; either TRBD1 or TRBD2 may supply D (6 bases each). The CDR3 contains 18 residues. Germline V gene data show CDR1 as MDHEN and CDR2 as SYDVKM. V was cut by 3 bases and J by 3 bases, with 22 bases left in between. The DNA of the CDR3 is TGTGCCAGCAGTTTTCGGCCTAGCGCCAGGGGTAGGACAGATACGCAGTATTTT. It is translated as CASSFRPSARGRTDTQYF.

The chain recombines TRBV11-2 with TRBJ2-7; the match to TRBD1 covers 7 bases. After removal of 2 bases from V and 12 bases from J, the junction contained 7 bases not matched to a gene. The CDR3 is 12 amino acids. Germline-derived CDR1 and CDR2 are SGHAT and FQNNGV. CDR3 residues: CASSLNHRGVYF. The CDR3 DNA follows: TGTGCCAGCAGCTTAAACCACAGGGGCGTGTACTTC.

The rearrangement joins TRBV20-1 to TRBJ2-7, with D perhaps TRBD2 (5 bases). From germline, CDR1 is DFQATT and CDR2 SNEGSKA (reference sequence). This CDR3 region has 11 residues. V lost 6 bases, J lost 2 bases, and 8 bases lay in between. CDR3 in amino acids: CSAGDTYEQYF. The CDR3 DNA follows: TGCAGTGCCGGGGATACCTACGAGCAGTACTTC.

This chain connects TRBV10-3 to TRBJ2-3; D is possibly TRBD2 (6 bases). Trimming stripped 0 bases from V and 0 bases from J, with 10 bases between. Germline V gene lookup returns CDR1 ENHRY and CDR2 SYGVKD. The CDR3 consists of 16 residues. CDR3 protein: CAISESGTFSTDTQYF. CDR3 nucleotide sequence: TGTGCCATCAGTGAGTCCGGGACTTTTAGCACAGATACGCAGTATTTT.

This clone has a handful of counts. This chain uses TRBV29-1 with TRBJ2-5; TRBD1 matches 10 bases. V lost 1 base to trimming and J lost 4 bases; unmatched junction nucleotides: 6. Germline V gives CDR1 SQVTM, CDR2 ANQGSEA. The CDR3 has 15 residues. CDR3 bases: TGCAGCGTTGAAGGTGGGACAGGGGAAGCAGAGACCCAGTACTTC. Translated, it gives CSVEGGTGEAETQYF. Supplemented by reference TRBV29-1 and TRBJ2-5, the full variable domain reads SAVISQKPSRDICQRGTSLTIQCQVDSQVTMMFWYRQQPGQSLTLIATANQGSEATYESGFVIDKFPISRPNLTFSTLTVSNMSPEDSSIYLCSVEGGTGEAETQYFGPGTRLLVL.

The chain employs TRBV28 and TRBJ2-1, with TRBD2 matching 10 bases. The V gene end was trimmed by 6 bases and the J gene end by 7 bases; junction bases not matched to a gene: 9. Germline loops: CDR1 MDHEN, CDR2 SYDVKM. This CDR3 contains 15 residues. CDR3 nucleotides: TGTGCCAGCAGCACCGGTCTAGCGGGAGAGAATGAGCAGTTCTTC. This gives the protein CASSTGLAGENEQFF.

This chain connects TRBV14 to TRBJ2-6; a weak D match, TRBD1 (8 bases). This CDR3 region has 21 residues. V was pared by 1 base and J by 3 bases, with 25 bases between. Germline CDR1 SGHDN, CDR2 FVKESK. CDR3 sequence: CASSQGRRGTGWTSGANVLTF. As DNA, the CDR3 is TGTGCCAGCAGCCAAGGGCGAAGAGGGACAGGATGGACTAGTGGGGCCAACGTCCTGACTTTC.

The gene calls are TRBV19 and TRBJ2-5, with 7 bases matching TRBD2. Germline V gene lookup returns CDR1 LNHDA and CDR2 SQIVND (reference sequence). The V and J ends lost 3 bases and 4 bases, in that order; junction bases with no gene match: 5. The CDR3 loop spans 14 amino acids. CDR3 nucleotide sequence: TGTGCCAGTAGTATTGAGGGAGGGAGAGAGACCCAGTACTTC. Its protein is CASSIEGGRETQYF.

This chain uses TRBV29-1 with TRBJ1-1, with D possibly matching TRBD1 (5 bases). The CDR3 length is 13 residues. V was pared by 4 bases and J by 6 bases, with 15 bases between. Looked up from germline, CDR1 is SQVTM and CDR2 is ANQGSEA. The CDR3 region has the DNA TGCAGCGTTGCTCCAGGGAGGAGGGCTGAAGCTTTCTTT. Amino acid sequence: CSVAPGRRAEAFF.

V usage is TRBV5-1 and J usage is TRBJ2-7; 7 positions agree with TRBD1. V shed 4 bases and J 1 base; nucleotides not matched to a gene: 5. From germline, CDR1 is SGHRS and CDR2 YFSETQ. The CDR3 has 14 amino acids. In DNA form, the CDR3 reads TGCGCCAGCAGCAGAAACAGGGGTTCCTACGAGCAGTACTTC. Encoded protein: CASSRNRGSYEQYF.

This clone was counted a single time. The chain has TRBV14 and TRBJ2-7; 12 nucleotides match TRBD1. This CDR3 region has 17 residues. V gave up 0 bases and J gave up 7 bases; unmatched junction bases: 10. Per the germline V gene, CDR1 is SGHDN and CDR2 is FVKESK. DNA of the CDR3: TGTGCCAGCAGCCAAGAAGGGGTCGGGACAGGGGGCGATGAGCAGTACTTC. Translation: CASSQEGVGTGGDEQYF.

The gene calls are TRBV5-1 and TRBJ2-7, with D perhaps TRBD1 or TRBD2 (5 bases each). The CDR3 is 16 residues long. Trimming removed 3 bases at V and 2 bases at J, with 18 bases between. Germline CDR1 SGHRS, CDR2 YFSETQ. Written as DNA, the CDR3 is TGCGCCAGCAGCTCCGCCGGGGCAGGCCTGACCTACGAGCAGTACTTC. Its translation: CASSSAGAGLTYEQYF. Combining the CDR3 with reference TRBV5-1 and TRBJ2-7 gives the whole variable domain KAGVTQTPRYLIKTRGQQVTLSCSPISGHRSVSWYQQTPGQGLQFLFEYFSETQRNKGNFPGRFSGRQFSNSRSEMNVSTLELGDSALYLCASSSAGAGLTYEQYFGPGTRLTVT.

The J gene is TRBJ2-7, the V gene TRBV28; D not resolved. V was clipped by 2 bases and J by 0 bases, with 14 bases between them. CDR3 length: 16 residues. Germline V gene sequence: CDR1 MDHEN, CDR2 SYDVKM. CDR3 region: CASSLLRGSSSYEQYF. The CDR3 DNA follows: TGTGCCAGCAGTTTACTACGCGGTTCTAGCTCCTACGAGCAGTACTTC.

This clone was observed at least ten times. This same CDR3 is encoded by further DNA sequences in the sample. The chain is built from TRBV6-5 and TRBJ2-7, with TRBD2 identical over 7 bases. Per germline, CDR1 MNHEY and CDR2 SVGAGI. CDR3 length: 13 amino acids. The V gene end was trimmed by 5 bases and the J gene end by 0 bases; junction bases not matched to a gene: 1. Here the CDR3 reads CASSPGGSYEQYF. DNA for the CDR3: TGTGCCAGCAGTCCGGGGGGCTCCTACGAGCAGTACTTC.

The rearrangement joins TRBV6-5 to TRBJ2-3; possibly TRBD1 for D (5 bases). Deletions cut 0 bases from V and 7 bases from J, with 17 bases between. CDR3 length: 16 residues. CDR1 and CDR2 from the germline V gene are MNHEY and SVGAGI. DNA of the CDR3: TGTGCCAGCAGTTACTCAGGGGAAGAAAGCGCAAATACGCAGTATTTT. Its protein product is CASSYSGEESANTQYF.

V gene TRBV9 combines with J gene TRBJ2-7, with D possibly matching TRBD1 (5 bases). Trimming cost V 4 bases and J 0 bases, with 14 bases left between them. This CDR3 region has 15 residues. CDR1 and CDR2 (germline): SGDLS, YYNGEE. The CDR3 protein is CASSPPDMHSYEQYF. The CDR3 nucleotides are TGTGCCAGCAGCCCGCCGGACATGCACTCCTACGAGCAGTACTTC.

This clone was seen a handful of times. The genes are TRBV5-4 and TRBJ2-2; D not certain. The germline gives CDR1 SGHNT, CDR2 YYREEE (reference sequence). The CDR3 consists of 13 residues. V was cut by 2 bases and J by 3 bases, with 5 bases left in between. CDR3: CASSFTDTGELFF. In nucleotides, the CDR3 is TGTGCCAGCAGCTTTACCGACACCGGGGAGCTGTTTTTT.

The chain joins TRBV19 to TRBJ1-2; weak D call: TRBD1 (5 bases). Per the germline V gene, CDR1 is LNHDA and CDR2 is SQIVND (reference sequence). The CDR3 length is 13 residues. With 9 bases removed from V and 4 bases from J, the gap between germline ends came to 15 bases. In DNA, the CDR3 is TGTGCCAGCTGCGCCGGGCAGGGCTATGGCTACACCTTC. This sequence encodes CASCAGQGYGYTF.

The chain couples TRBV28 to TRBJ2-1; D gene uncertain. In germline, CDR1 is MDHEN, CDR2 SYDVKM. V gave up 5 bases and J gave up 0 bases, with 11 bases separating them. The CDR3 consists of 15 residues. CDR3 DNA: TGTGCCAGCAGTATTGACCCAAGCTCCTACAATGAGCAGTTCTTC. It translates to CASSIDPSSYNEQFF.

Here the CDR3 reads CASSLGIGAGEGEKLFF. The CDR3 nucleotides are TGCGCCAGCAGCTTGGGAATCGGGGCAGGGGAAGGCGAAAAACTGTTTTTT. The V gene is TRBV5-1, the J gene TRBJ1-4; a weak D match, TRBD1 (6 bases). Germline V gene data show CDR1 as SGHRS and CDR2 as YFSETQ. CDR3 length: 17 amino acids. Trimming left V 0 bases short and J 8 bases short, with 20 bases between. The variable domain in full, completed from reference TRBV5-1 and TRBJ1-4, reads KAGVTQTPRYLIKTRGQQVTLSCSPISGHRSVSWYQQTPGQGLQFLFEYFSETQRNKGNFPGRFSGRQFSNSRSEMNVSTLELGDSALYLCASSLGIGAGEGEKLFFGSGTQLSVL.